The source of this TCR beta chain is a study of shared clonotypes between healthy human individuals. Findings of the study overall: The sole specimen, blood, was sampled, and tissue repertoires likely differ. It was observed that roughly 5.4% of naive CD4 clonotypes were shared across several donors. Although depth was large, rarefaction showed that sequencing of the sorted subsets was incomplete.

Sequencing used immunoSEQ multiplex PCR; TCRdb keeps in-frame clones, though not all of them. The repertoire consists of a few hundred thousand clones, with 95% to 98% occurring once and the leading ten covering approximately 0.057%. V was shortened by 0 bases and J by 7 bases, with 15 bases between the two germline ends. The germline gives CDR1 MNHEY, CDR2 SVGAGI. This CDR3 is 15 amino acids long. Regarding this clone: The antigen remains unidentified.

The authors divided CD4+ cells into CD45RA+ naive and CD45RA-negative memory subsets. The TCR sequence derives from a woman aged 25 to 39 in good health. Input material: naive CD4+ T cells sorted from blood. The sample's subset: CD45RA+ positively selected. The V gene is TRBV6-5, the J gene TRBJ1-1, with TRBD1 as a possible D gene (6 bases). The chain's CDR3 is CASSYSPTGGGEAFF. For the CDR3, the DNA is TGTGCCAGCAGTTACTCTCCCACGGGGGGCGGTGAAGCTTTCTTT.